The 15 T cell receptor beta chains given below trace back to one sample, sequenced in a study of cytomegalovirus exposure and HLA in healthy donors (dated by TCRdb to 2016 to 2017). Library creation used the immunoSEQ multiplex PCR assay. TCRdb provides this immuneACCESS table in a form limited to in-frame rearrangements. Some clones are lacking; in checked studies, under half of them reflect an unresolved V gene, and why the rest are absent is not known. The sample yields 65,000 or so clones; roughly 94% were counted once. 4% to 5.5% of the sample goes to the ten largest clones. Sequenced input: PBMCs. These receptors all stem from a man between 18 and 35 years old in good health and CMV-seropositive.

The rearrangement joins TRBV28 to TRBJ1-5; 8 bases match TRBD1. The germline V gene encodes CDR1 MDHEN and CDR2 SYDVKM. The V gene end was trimmed by 6 bases and the J gene end by 7 bases; junction bases not matched to a gene: 5. The CDR3 covers 13 residues. DNA of the CDR3: TGTGCCAGCAGGTCAGGGGGCCGGCAGCCCCAGCATTTT. Translating it yields CASRSGGRQPQHF.

The gene calls are TRBV6-5 and TRBJ2-1; 11 bases align to TRBD1. The ends lost 0 bases at V and 7 bases at J; junction bases unmatched: 5. This CDR3 is built from 16 residues. Looked up from germline, CDR1 is MNHEY and CDR2 is SVGAGI. CDR3: CASSYSHGQGANEQFF. CDR3 nucleotide sequence: TGTGCCAGCAGTTACTCCCATGGACAGGGGGCGAATGAGCAGTTCTTC.

This rearrangement joins TRBV5-4 to TRBJ2-7; D is possibly TRBD2 (5 bases). The V gene's germline CDR1 is SGHNT and CDR2 YYREEE (reference sequence). Trimming stripped 3 bases from V and 3 bases from J, with 10 bases between. The CDR3 is 13 residues long. The CDR3 sequence: CASSSYGSYEQYF. Written as DNA, the CDR3 is TGTGCCAGCAGCTCCTATGGGAGCTACGAGCAGTACTTC.

The V gene is TRBV25-1, the J gene TRBJ2-7, with 9 bases that match TRBD1. V lost 2 bases to trimming and J lost 6 bases; unmatched junction nucleotides: 8. The CDR3 length is 15 residues. Germline CDR1 reads MGHDK; CDR2 reads SYGVNS. CDR3: CASSEGDRDLSEQYF. The DNA of the CDR3 is TGTGCCAGCAGTGAAGGGGACAGGGACCTCTCCGAGCAGTACTTC.

The V call is TRBV7-9, the J call TRBJ1-3; possibly TRBD1 for D (6 bases). This CDR3 is 14 amino acids long. CDR1 SEHNR and CDR2 FQNEAQ come from the germline V gene (reference sequence). V was trimmed by 3 bases and J by 4 bases, leaving 10 bases between them. The CDR3, as DNA: TGTGCCAGCAGCTTCGGGGGGCTCGGAAACACCATATATTTT. The encoded protein is CASSFGGLGNTIYF.

V is TRBV28 and J is TRBJ2-3; weak D call: TRBD2 (6 bases). V was cut by 3 bases and J by 7 bases, with 14 bases left in between. Germline V gene lookup returns CDR1 MDHEN and CDR2 SYDVKM. The CDR3 totals 14 residues. In DNA, the CDR3 is TGTGCCAGCAGTTTGGGAGGTGGGGGACATACGCAGTATTTT. Amino acid sequence: CASSLGGGGHTQYF.

The sample holds one count of this clone. Sequence at one end of the junction differs from germline and may be a read error. The V gene is TRBV5-1, the J gene TRBJ2-3; TRBD2 agrees at 8 bases. Germline V lookup: CDR1 SGHRS, CDR2 YFSETQ. The CDR3 totals 14 residues. The CDR3 loop reads CASSLAGGLETPGF. CDR3 in DNA: TGCGCCAGCAGCTTGGCGGGGGGACTAGAGACTCCGGGTTTT.

The genes are TRBV28 and TRBJ2-5; D gene ambiguous. The V and J ends lost 7 bases and 0 bases respectively, with 12 bases between them. The CDR3 runs to 14 residues. Germline-derived CDR1 and CDR2 are MDHEN and SYDVKM. Here the CDR3 DNA reads TGTGCCAGCAACCGCAGGTCAGACCAAGAGACCCAGTACTTC. This codes for CASNRRSDQETQYF.

The chain uses TRBV4-1 and TRBJ1-2; TRBD1 matches at 10 bases. The trim removed 1 base at V and 4 bases at J, leaving 3 bases unmatched. The CDR3 has 15 amino acids. Germline-derived CDR1 and CDR2 are MGHRA and YSYEKL. In DNA, the CDR3 is TGCGCCAGCAGCCAAGTTGGGACAGGGGTCTATGGCTACACCTTC. Encoded protein: CASSQVGTGVYGYTF.

This clone came up a few times. The genes are TRBV30 and TRBJ1-2, with unresolved D. V was shortened by 3 bases and J by 4 bases, with 12 bases between the two germline ends. The CDR3 spans 13 residues. Germline V gene lookup returns CDR1 GTSNPN and CDR2 SVGIG (reference sequence). The CDR3 DNA sequence: TGTGCCTGGAGCCCCTCATACAGCTATGGCTACACCTTC. It is translated as CAWSPSYSYGYTF.

This clone was observed once. V usage is TRBV4-3 and J usage is TRBJ2-3, with 11 bases identical to TRBD2. J lost 6 bases, V lost 4 bases, and 18 bases had no gene match. The CDR3 is made up of 19 amino acids. CDR1 and CDR2 (germline): LGHNA, YSLEER. The CDR3 DNA reads as TGCGCCAGCAGCCCTCATTCATCCGGGACTAGCGGAGGGTTGGATACGCAGTATTTT. As protein: CASSPHSSGTSGGLDTQYF.

The rearrangement uses TRBV18 and TRBJ2-7; TRBD1 matches 7 bases. CDR1 and CDR2 (germline): KGHSH, LQKENI. V gave up 5 bases and J gave up 5 bases; unmatched junction bases: 6. The length of the CDR3 is 13 residues. The CDR3 is CASSSRQGDEQYF. The CDR3 bases are TGTGCCAGCTCATCCCGCCAGGGGGACGAGCAGTACTTC.

J is TRBJ2-6 and V is TRBV11-3; 12 nucleotides align to TRBD2. V was clipped by 4 bases and J by 0 bases; unmatched bases: 7. Germline CDR1 and CDR2: SGHNT and YENEEA. The CDR3 totals 19 residues. CDR3 DNA: TGTGCCAGCAGCTCGTATCTAGCGGGGGGGAACTCTGGGGCCAACGTCCTGACTTTC. It yields the protein CASSSYLAGGNSGANVLTF.

This rearrangement joins TRBV11-2 to TRBJ2-1; 9 bases map to TRBD1. The CDR3 sequence is 16 residues long. Germline CDR1 and CDR2: SGHAT and FQNNGV. Trimming at V came to 5 bases and at J to 8 bases, leaving 13 bases not matched to a gene. DNA of the CDR3: TGTGCCAGCAGCCTTACTCCGGGACAGGGTTTCGATGAGCAGTTCTTC. Its protein product is CASSLTPGQGFDEQFF.

V usage is TRBV11-3 and J usage is TRBJ1-6; D is possibly TRBD1 (6 bases). The CDR3 totals 14 residues. Per germline, CDR1 SGHNT and CDR2 YENEEA. The V and J ends lost 5 bases and 7 bases respectively, with 12 bases between them. Written as DNA, the CDR3 is TGTGCCAGCAGCATCAGGGGTTTCAATTCACCCCTCCACTTT. Its protein is CASSIRGFNSPLHF.